The following is a TCR beta chain sequence with its context. TCR beta CDR3 regions were amplified from RNA. Researchers ran a first-round RT-PCR on the TCR CDR3 using the HTBI primer set. TCRdb itself ran the multiplex PCR reads through MiXCR, one entry per CDR3 protein. The sample shows roughly 250,000 distinct CDR3 sequences, roughly 15% of them seen only once. This record belongs to a study of T cells in Graves' hyperthyroidism and ophthalmopathy. Background on the study: At the time of initial diagnosis and before any treatment, peripheral blood was collected.

There are 12 residues in the CDR3. V was trimmed by 3 bases and J by 2 bases, leaving 7 bases between them. Per the germline V gene, CDR1 is DFQATT and CDR2 is SNEGSKA (reference sequence). The sequence was collected from a woman aged 40 to 49 with Graves' hyperthyroidism that later progressed to Graves' ophthalmopathy. Material for sequencing was blood. This chain links TRBV20-1 with TRBJ2-5; D gene ambiguous. As DNA, the CDR3 is TGCAGTGCTAGTGCCAGTCAAGAGACCCAGTACTTC. This encodes CSASASQETQYF.